These 7 T cell receptor beta chains were all obtained from the same sample, sequenced in a study of blood T cell repertoires in COVID-19. Sequencing used immunoSEQ multiplex PCR; TCRdb keeps in-frame clones, though not all of them. Of about 200,000 clones listed, more than 70% are singletons. The specimen was peripheral blood. The receptors were gathered from a man aged 18 to 29 with active or convalescent COVID-19.

The V gene is TRBV30, the J gene TRBJ2-3; 11 bases fit TRBD2. Germline V gives CDR1 GTSNPN, CDR2 SVGIG (reference sequence). The CDR3 contains 14 residues. Trimming at V came to 3 bases and at J to 6 bases, leaving 5 bases not matched to a gene. CDR3 sequence reads: CAWRLAGGRDTQYF. DNA for the CDR3: TGTGCCTGGAGGCTAGCGGGGGGCAGGGATACGCAGTATTTT.

The rearrangement uses TRBV6-5 and TRBJ2-7; TRBD1 aligns across 11 bases. Trimming took 5 bases from V and 1 from J; bases not matched to a gene: 4. Germline CDR1 reads MNHEY; CDR2 reads SVGAGI. The CDR3 is 15 residues long. The DNA of the CDR3 is TGTGCCAGCAGTCGCGGACAGGGGGCTTCCTACGAGCAGTACTTC. It translates to CASSRGQGASYEQYF.

The chain is built from TRBV30 and TRBJ1-2; a possible D gene is TRBD1 (6 bases). The length of the CDR3 is 17 residues. CDR1 GTSNPN and CDR2 SVGIG come from the germline V gene (reference sequence). V was pared by 0 bases and J by 4 bases, with 21 bases between. CDR3 sequence: CAWSVYPGGQSSYGYTF. As DNA, the CDR3 is TGTGCCTGGAGTGTATATCCAGGCGGACAGAGCTCCTATGGCTACACCTTC. Full variable domain (missing parts from reference TRBV30 and TRBJ1-2): SQTIHQWPATLVQPVGSPLSLECTVEGTSNPNLYWYRQAAGRGLQLLFYSVGIGQISSEVPQNLSASRPQDRQFILSSKKLLLSDSGFYLCAWSVYPGGQSSYGYTFGSGTRLTVV.

The gene calls are TRBV12-5 and TRBJ2-3, with 11 nucleotides matching TRBD2. CDR1 and CDR2 from the germline V gene are LGHNT and FRNRAP. This CDR3 region has 17 residues. V shed 0 bases and J 4 bases; nucleotides not matched to a gene: 6. The DNA for the CDR3 is TGTGCTAGTGGTTTGGTACTGGGTAGCGGGAGGGCAGATACGCAGTATTTT. This encodes CASGLVLGSGRADTQYF.

The chain is built from TRBV30 and TRBJ1-2; TRBD1 might be the D (6 bases). Trimming shortened V by 5 bases and J by 4 bases, and 14 bases separated the two germline ends. CDR1 is GTSNPN, CDR2 SVGIG, per germline (reference sequence). The CDR3 length is 13 residues. CDR3 in DNA: TGTGCCTGGCAAGAAGGGGGGGCCTATGGCTACACCTTC. Amino acid sequence: CAWQEGGAYGYTF.

This clone has only a few counts. The CDR3 loop is CASSQEAYYEQYF. The CDR3 nucleotides are TGTGCCAGCAGTCAGGAGGCCTACTACGAGCAGTACTTC. The chain carries TRBV7-9 and TRBJ2-7; D may be TRBD2 (5 bases). This CDR3 is 13 amino acids long. Germline assignment: CDR1 SEHNR and CDR2 FQNEAQ (reference sequence). Trimming removed 6 bases at V and 3 bases at J, with 12 bases between.

The chain links TRBV30 to TRBJ1-3; no reliable D call. CDR3 length: 15 amino acids. V was shortened by 0 bases and J by 6 bases, with 15 bases between the two germline ends. Germline lookup yields CDR1 GTSNPN and CDR2 SVGIG (reference sequence). For the CDR3, the DNA is TGTGCCTGGAGTGTCGGACTCTCCGAAGTAAACACCATATATTTT. It specifies CAWSVGLSEVNTIYF.